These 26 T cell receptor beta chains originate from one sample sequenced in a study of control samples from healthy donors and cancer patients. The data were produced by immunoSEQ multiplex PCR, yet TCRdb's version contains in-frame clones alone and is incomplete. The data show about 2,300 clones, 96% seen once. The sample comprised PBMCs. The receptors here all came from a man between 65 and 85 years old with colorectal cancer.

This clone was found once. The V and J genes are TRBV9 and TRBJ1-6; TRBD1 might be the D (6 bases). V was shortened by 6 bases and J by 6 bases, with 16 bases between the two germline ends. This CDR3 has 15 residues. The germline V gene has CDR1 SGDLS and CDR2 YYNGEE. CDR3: CASTPGHQGNSPLHF. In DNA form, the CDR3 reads TGTGCCAGCACCCCGGGACATCAGGGTAATTCACCCCTCCACTTT.

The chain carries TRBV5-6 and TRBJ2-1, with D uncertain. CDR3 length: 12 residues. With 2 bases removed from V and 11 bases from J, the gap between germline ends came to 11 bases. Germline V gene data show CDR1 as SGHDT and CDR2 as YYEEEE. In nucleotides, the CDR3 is TGTGCCAGCAGCTTTCCAAGCCAGAAGCAGTTCTTC. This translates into CASSFPSQKQFF.

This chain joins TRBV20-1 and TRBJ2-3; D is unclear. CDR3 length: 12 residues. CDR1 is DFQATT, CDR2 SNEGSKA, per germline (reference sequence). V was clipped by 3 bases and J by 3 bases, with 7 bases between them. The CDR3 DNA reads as TGCAGTGCTAGTACAAGGACAGATACGCAGTATTTT. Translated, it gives CSASTRTDTQYF.

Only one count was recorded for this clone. CDR3 loop: CASSPFSGGAENEQFF. As DNA, the CDR3 is TGTGCCAGCAGCCCTTTTAGCGGGGGGGCCGAGAATGAGCAGTTCTTC. The rearrangement joins TRBV2 to TRBJ2-1; TRBD2 agrees at 11 bases. The CDR3 has 16 amino acids. In germline, CDR1 is SNHLY, CDR2 FYNNEI. V shed 6 bases, J shed 7 bases, and the junction held 11 bases outside the gene matches.

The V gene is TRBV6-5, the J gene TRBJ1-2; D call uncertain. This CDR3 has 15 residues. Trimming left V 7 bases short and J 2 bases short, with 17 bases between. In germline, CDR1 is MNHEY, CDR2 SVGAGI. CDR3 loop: CASNPRLGVNYGYTF. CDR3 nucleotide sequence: TGTGCCAGCAATCCAAGGCTCGGCGTAAACTATGGCTACACCTTC.

The CDR3 sequence: CASSQMSGVPRLEAFF. The CDR3 DNA reads as TGCGCCAGCAGCCAAATGTCAGGGGTACCGCGCCTTGAAGCTTTCTTT. The V call is TRBV4-3, the J call TRBJ1-1, with D possibly being TRBD1 (6 bases). The CDR3 is 16 residues long. Trimming took off 2 bases at V and 7 bases at J, with 20 bases between the two ends. From germline, CDR1 is LGHNA and CDR2 YSLEER.

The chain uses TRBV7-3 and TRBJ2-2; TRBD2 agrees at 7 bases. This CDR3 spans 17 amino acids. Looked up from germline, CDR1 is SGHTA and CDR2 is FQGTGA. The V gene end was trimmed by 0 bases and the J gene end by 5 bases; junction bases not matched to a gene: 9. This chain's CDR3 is CASSLTGLAVTTGELFF. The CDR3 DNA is TGTGCCAGCAGCTTAACAGGGCTAGCGGTGACGACCGGGGAGCTGTTTTTT.

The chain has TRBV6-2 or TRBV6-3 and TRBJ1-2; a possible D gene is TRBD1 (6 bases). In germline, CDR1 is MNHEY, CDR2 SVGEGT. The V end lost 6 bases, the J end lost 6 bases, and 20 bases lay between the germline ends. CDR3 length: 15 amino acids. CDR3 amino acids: CASSTTGEGTHGYTF. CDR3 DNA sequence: TGTGCCAGCAGCACAACGGGGGAAGGGACACATGGCTACACCTTC.

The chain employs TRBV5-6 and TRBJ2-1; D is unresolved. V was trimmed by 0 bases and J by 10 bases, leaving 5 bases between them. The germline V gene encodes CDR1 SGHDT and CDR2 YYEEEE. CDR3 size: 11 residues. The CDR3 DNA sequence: TGTGCCAGCAGCTTGGGCTGGGAGCAGTTCTTC. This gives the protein CASSLGWEQFF.

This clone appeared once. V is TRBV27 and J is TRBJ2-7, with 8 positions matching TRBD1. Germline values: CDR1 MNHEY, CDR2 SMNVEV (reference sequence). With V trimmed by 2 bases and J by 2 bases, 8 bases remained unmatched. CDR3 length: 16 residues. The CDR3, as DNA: TGTGCCAGCAGTTTAAGCGTCCCGGGACAGGCCTACGAGCAGTACTTC. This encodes CASSLSVPGQAYEQYF.

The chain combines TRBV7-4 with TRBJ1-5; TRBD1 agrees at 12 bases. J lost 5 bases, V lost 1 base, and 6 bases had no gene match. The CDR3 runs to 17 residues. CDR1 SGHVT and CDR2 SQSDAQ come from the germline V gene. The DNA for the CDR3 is TGTGCCAGCAGCTTAGAGGGGGGACAGGGGGCTTATCAGCCCCAGCATTTT. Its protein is CASSLEGGQGAYQPQHF.

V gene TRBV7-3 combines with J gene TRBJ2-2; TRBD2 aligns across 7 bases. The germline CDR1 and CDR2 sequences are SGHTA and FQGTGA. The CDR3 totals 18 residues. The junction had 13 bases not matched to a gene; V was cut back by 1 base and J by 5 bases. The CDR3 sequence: CASSLRVSAGDRTGELFF. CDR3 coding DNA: TGTGCCAGCAGCTTAAGGGTATCGGCGGGAGATAGGACCGGGGAGCTGTTTTTT.

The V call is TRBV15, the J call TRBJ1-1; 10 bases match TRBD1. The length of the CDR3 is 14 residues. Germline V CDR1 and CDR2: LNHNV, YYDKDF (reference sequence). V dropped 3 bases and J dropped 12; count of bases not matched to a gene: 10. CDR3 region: CATSRGGTGVFPFF. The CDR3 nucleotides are TGTGCCACCAGCAGGGGGGGGACAGGGGTCTTCCCTTTCTTT. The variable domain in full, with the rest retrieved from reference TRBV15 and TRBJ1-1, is DAMVIQNPRYQVTQFGKPVTLSCSQTLNHNVMYWYQQKSSQAPKLLFHYYDKDFNNEADTPDNFQSRRPNTSFCFLDIRSPGLGDTAMYLCATSRGGTGVFPFFGQGTRLTVV.

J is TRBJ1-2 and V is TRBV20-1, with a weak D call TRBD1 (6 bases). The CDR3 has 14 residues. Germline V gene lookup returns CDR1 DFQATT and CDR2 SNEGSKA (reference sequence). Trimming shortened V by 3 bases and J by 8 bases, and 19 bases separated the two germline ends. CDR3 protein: CSASNPGEGWGYTF. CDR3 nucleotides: TGCAGTGCTAGTAATCCAGGGGAGGGATGGGGCTACACCTTC.

The CDR3 is CASSLVVAEYEQYF. The CDR3 nucleotides are TGTGCCAGCAGCTTAGTAGTAGCGGAATACGAGCAGTACTTC. The chain recombines TRBV11-3 with TRBJ2-7, with D maybe TRBD2 (6 bases). In germline, CDR1 is SGHNT, CDR2 YENEEA. The CDR3 contains 14 residues. The V gene lost 1 base and the J gene lost 4 bases, with 11 bases spanning the gap.

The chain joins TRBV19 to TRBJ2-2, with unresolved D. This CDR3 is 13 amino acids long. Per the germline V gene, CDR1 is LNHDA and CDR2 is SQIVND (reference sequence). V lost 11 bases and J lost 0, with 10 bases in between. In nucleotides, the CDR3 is TGTGCCTCGGGCAGGACGAACACCGGGGAGCTGTTTTTT. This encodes CASGRTNTGELFF.

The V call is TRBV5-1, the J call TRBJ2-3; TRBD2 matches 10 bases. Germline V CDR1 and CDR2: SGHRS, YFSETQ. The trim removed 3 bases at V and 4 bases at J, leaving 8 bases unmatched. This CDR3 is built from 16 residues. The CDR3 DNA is TGCGCCAGCAGCTCCTTAGCGGGGGGTGAATCAGATACGCAGTATTTT. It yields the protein CASSSLAGGESDTQYF.

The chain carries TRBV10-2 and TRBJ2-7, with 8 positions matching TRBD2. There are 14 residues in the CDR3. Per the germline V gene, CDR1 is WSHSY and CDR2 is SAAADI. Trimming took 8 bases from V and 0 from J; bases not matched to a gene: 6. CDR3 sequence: CASHTGGLSYEQYF. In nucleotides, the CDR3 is TGCGCCAGCCACACGGGGGGGCTCTCCTACGAGCAGTACTTC.

The CDR3 sequence is CASSLGRGTGMKFEAFF. CDR3 nucleotide sequence: TGTGCCAGCAGCTTAGGACGAGGGACAGGGATGAAATTTGAAGCTTTCTTT. The rearrangement uses TRBV9 and TRBJ1-1; 9 bases match TRBD1. The germline V gene has CDR1 SGDLS and CDR2 YYNGEE. V dropped 4 bases and J dropped 7; count of bases not matched to a gene: 17. The CDR3 loop spans 17 amino acids. Drawing the rest from reference TRBV9 and TRBJ1-1, the complete variable domain is DSGVTQTPKHLITATGQRVTLRCSPRSGDLSVYWYQQSLDQGLQFLIQYYNGEERAKGNILERFSAQQFPDLHSELNLSSLELGDSALYFCASSLGRGTGMKFEAFFGQGTRLTVV.

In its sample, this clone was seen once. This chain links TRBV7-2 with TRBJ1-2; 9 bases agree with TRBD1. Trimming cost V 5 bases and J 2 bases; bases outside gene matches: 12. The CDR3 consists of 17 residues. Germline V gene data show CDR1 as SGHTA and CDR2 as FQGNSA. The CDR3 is CASSLEGQGPTNYGYTF. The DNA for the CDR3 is TGTGCCAGCAGCCTCGAGGGACAGGGCCCGACGAACTATGGCTACACCTTC.

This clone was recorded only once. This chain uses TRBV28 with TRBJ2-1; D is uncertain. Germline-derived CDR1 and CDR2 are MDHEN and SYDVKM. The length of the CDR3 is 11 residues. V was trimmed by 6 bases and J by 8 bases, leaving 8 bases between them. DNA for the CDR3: TGTGCCAGCAGCCTCGTCTATGAGCAGTTCTTC. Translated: CASSLVYEQFF.

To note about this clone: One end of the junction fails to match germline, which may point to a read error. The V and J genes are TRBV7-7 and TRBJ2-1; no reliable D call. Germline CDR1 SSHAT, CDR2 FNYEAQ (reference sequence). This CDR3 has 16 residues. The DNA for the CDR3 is TGTGCTAGCAGCAGAGATTGGGATCTAATGGTTAATGAGCAGTTCTTC. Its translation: CASSRDWDLMVNEQFF.

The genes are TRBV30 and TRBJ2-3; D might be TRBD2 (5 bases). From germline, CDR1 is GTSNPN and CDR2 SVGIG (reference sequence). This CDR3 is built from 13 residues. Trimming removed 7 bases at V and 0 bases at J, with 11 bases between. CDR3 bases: TGTGCCTTCCCGGGAATTAGCACAGATACGCAGTATTTT. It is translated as CAFPGISTDTQYF.

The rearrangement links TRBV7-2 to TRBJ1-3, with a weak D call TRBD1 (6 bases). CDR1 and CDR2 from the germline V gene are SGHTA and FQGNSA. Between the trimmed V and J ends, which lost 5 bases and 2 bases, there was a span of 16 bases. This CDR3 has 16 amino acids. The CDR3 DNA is TGTGCCAGCAGCGCTGACAGGATTGTAGCTGGAAACACCATATATTTT. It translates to CASSADRIVAGNTIYF.

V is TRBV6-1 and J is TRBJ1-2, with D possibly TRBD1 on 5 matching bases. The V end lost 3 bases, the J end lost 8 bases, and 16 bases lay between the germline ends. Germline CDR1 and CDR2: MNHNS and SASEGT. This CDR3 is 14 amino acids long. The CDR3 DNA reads TGTGCCAGCAGTGACCGGGACCGGAGGGACGGCTACACCTTC. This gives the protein CASSDRDRRDGYTF.

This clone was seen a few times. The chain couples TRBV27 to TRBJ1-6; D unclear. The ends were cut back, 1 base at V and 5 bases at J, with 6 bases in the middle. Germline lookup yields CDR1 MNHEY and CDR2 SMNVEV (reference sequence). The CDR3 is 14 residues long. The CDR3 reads CASSLWADNSPLHF. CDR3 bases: TGTGCCAGCAGTTTATGGGCAGATAATTCACCCCTCCACTTT.